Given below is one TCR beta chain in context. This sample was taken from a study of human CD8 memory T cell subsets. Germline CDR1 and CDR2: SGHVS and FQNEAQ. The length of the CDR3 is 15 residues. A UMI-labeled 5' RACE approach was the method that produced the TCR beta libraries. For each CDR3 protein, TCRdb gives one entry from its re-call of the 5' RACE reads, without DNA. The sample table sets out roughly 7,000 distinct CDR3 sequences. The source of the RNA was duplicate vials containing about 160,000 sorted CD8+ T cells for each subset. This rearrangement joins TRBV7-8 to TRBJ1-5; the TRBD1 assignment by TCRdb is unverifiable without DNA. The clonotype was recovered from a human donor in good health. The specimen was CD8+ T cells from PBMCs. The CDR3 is CASSPTGASNQPQHF.